This T cell receptor beta chain appears in the sequencing data of a study of OX40 agonist ivuxolimab in advanced cancers. Describing the broader study: Ivuxolimab was a fully human IgG2 agonistic monoclonal antibody targeting the costimulatory receptor OX40 (CD134). Intravenous ivuxolimab was administered to patients every 2 weeks at six dose levels: 0.01, 0.1, 0.3, 1.5, 3 and 10 mg/kg. Of the roughly 50 dose-escalation patients, hepatocellular carcinoma was present in about 19, melanoma in some 15, renal cell carcinoma in 9 and head and neck cancer in 9. In the dose-escalation cohort, 82.7% of patients were male, and the mean age was roughly 60 years, with a range of about 23 to 90. Patients were allowed to have had prior anti-PD-1, anti-PD-L1 or anti-CTLA-4 therapy, and 30% to 40% of the dose-escalation patients had previously received checkpoint inhibitors. Three dose-escalation patients achieved partial responses, one with hepatocellular carcinoma and two with cutaneous melanoma. Peripheral TCRbeta sequencing aimed to test whether ivuxolimab altered TCR sequence diversity and caused clonal T-cell expansion. The paper reports the monotherapy dose-escalation portion (N = 52 patients) of the phase I ivuxolimab trial. Study-wide findings and limitations: Low levels of normalized T-cell clonal expansion were also shown by some nonresponding patients. Antigen specificity was not determined for the clonally expanded peripheral T cells. Clonal expansion of both CD4+ and CD8+ blood T cells was observed from baseline to week 6 at doses 0.1 to 3.0 mg/kg. Partial responders in the 0.1-3.0 mg/kg groups had among the lowest normalized peripheral clonal expansion, especially among CD8+ T cells. After ivuxolimab, CD8+ T cells had more expanded clones than CD4+ T cells on average.

To sequence the TCRbeta CDR3 region, genomic DNA was isolated from the sorted cells. TCRbeta CDR3 regions were sequenced using the immunoSEQ Assay. TCRdb obtained this table from immuneACCESS and retained in-frame rearrangements with V and J assigned. These tables miss some clones; where compared with another copy, unresolved V genes account for less than half of the shortfall, and the remainder is unexplained. The sample has roughly 100,000 clones on record, 70% to 90% of them singletons. Under 0.8% of the sample is taken by the ten largest. The trial excluded patients who had a history of autoimmune disease or who were on systemic immunosuppression. Peripheral blood for TCR sequencing was collected from all dose cohorts at baseline, on cycle 4 day 1, and on cycle 7 day 1. Samples came from an open-label, multicenter, first-in-human phase I dose-escalation trial of ivuxolimab. Adults with locally advanced or metastatic melanoma, renal cell, hepatocellular, or head and neck squamous cell carcinoma were enrolled in the trial. Before TCR sequencing, CD4+ T cells and CD8+ T cells were sorted from peripheral blood as separate populations.

As regards this clone: The antigen this receptor binds is unknown. No quality values exist for individual bases; no much larger clone is one base distant.

Sequences were derived from CD4+ or CD8+ T cells sorted from blood, sampled in a trial of the OX40 agonist ivuxolimab. The sequence derives from an adult with an advanced solid tumor such as melanoma, head and neck, liver or kidney cancer.

The CDR3 region reads CASSLPRTLYGYTF. The DNA sequence is as follows: TGTGCCAGCAGTTTACCCCGGACTTTATATGGCTACACCTTC. The rearranged chain carries TRBV28 and TRBJ1-2; the D segment cannot be called with confidence. Trimming takes 2 bases from V and 5 bases from J, and the germline ends sit 12 bases apart. Via the germline V gene, CDR1 is MDHEN and CDR2 SYDVKM. The CDR3 sequence holds 14 residues, the cysteine and phenylalanine included. Only the CDR3 DNA is retained, 42 bases long and in frame from the first base.